These 20 T cell receptor beta chains were sequenced from one sample in a study of prognosis after radiotherapy for stage I lung cancer. The TCR beta CDR3 region was amplified from genomic DNA, with two rounds of multiplex PCR being used for the amplification. The authors ran first-round PCR with primers specific to each TRBV and TRBJ gene. MiXCR, applied by TCRdb to the multiplex PCR reads, yields one record per CDR3 protein. The sample contains 30,000 to 40,000 distinct CDR3 sequences, around 24% of which appear only once. Sample: PBMCs, taken before or after stereotactic body radiation therapy (not recorded which). The receptor set was obtained from a donor aged 50 or older with non-small cell lung cancer.

The sample holds many counts of this clonotype. CDR3 region: CASSDPRQGGYGYTF. In DNA, the CDR3 is TGTGCCAGCAGTGACCCTAGACAGGGTGGCTATGGCTACACCTTC. The chain joins TRBV6-1 to TRBJ1-2; 7 bases map to TRBD1. Germline CDR1 is MNHNS and CDR2 is SASEGT. The V and J ends lost 3 bases and 4 bases, in that order; junction bases with no gene match: 8. CDR3 length equals 15 residues.

This clonotype was counted many times. This sequence joins TRBV5-1 and TRBJ2-3; 8 bases are a match to TRBD2. The CDR3 sequence is 15 residues long. Germline V gene sequence: CDR1 SGHRS, CDR2 YFSETQ. Trimming removed 1 base from V and 1 base from J; junction bases left unmatched: 2. The CDR3 protein is CASSLYGGGTDTQYF. The CDR3 bases are TGCGCCAGCAGCTTGTACGGGGGGGGCACAGATACGCAGTATTTT.

The chain employs TRBV30 and TRBJ2-6; D is ambiguous. CDR1 is GTSNPN, CDR2 SVGIG, per germline (reference sequence). The CDR3 is made up of 13 amino acids. Trimming removed 8 bases at V and 2 bases at J, with 10 bases between. CDR3 coding DNA: TGTGCCGGCTACGGACCTGGGGCCAACGTCCTGACTTTC. This gives the protein CAGYGPGANVLTF.

With regard to this clonotype: A single base is all that separates this from a far larger clone, so a read error is likely. This sequence joins TRBV6-1 and TRBJ2-5, with 9 bases identical to TRBD1. After removal of 7 bases from V and 11 bases from J, the junction contained 20 bases not matched to a gene. The CDR3 covers 16 residues. Germline V gene data show CDR1 as MNHNS and CDR2 as SASEGT. This chain's CDR3 is CASIFYGTGPNNEQYF. The CDR3 DNA reads as TGTGCCAGCATCTTTTATGGGACAGGGCCAAACAATGAGCAGTACTTC.

This clonotype came up once. This probably arose from a read error, given a far larger clone one base away. The chain couples TRBV28 to TRBJ2-5, with a possible D match to TRBD2 (6 bases). The J call may be wrong; the DNA end is better matched by TRBJ2-1. This CDR3 has 12 amino acids. CDR1 is MDHEN and CDR2 is SYDVKM in the germline V gene. The CDR3 reads CSSARLGYEQFF. CDR3 nucleotide sequence: TGTTCCAGCGCACGACTAGGGTATGAGCAGTTCTTC.

Comments on this clonotype: One end of the junction varies from germline; a read error may be responsible. V gene TRBV28 combines with J gene TRBJ2-1; D unclear. This CDR3 has 12 amino acids. CDR1 and CDR2 from the germline V gene are MDHEN and SYDVKM. The CDR3 protein is CASRLSWNEQLF. As DNA, the CDR3 is TGTGCAAGCAGGCTCTCGTGGAATGAGCAGCTCTTC.

This clonotype came up many times. The rearrangement joins TRBV6-1 to TRBJ1-5; TRBD1 matches 8 bases. Unmatched junction bases numbered 4, after V lost 5 bases and J lost 4 bases. There are 14 residues in the CDR3. CDR1 MNHNS and CDR2 SASEGT come from the germline V gene. CDR3 nucleotides: TGTGCCAGCAGTAAGGACAGGGCAAATCAGCCCCAGCATTTT. It yields the protein CASSKDRANQPQHF.

This clonotype showed up many times. The genes are TRBV9 and TRBJ2-1; 7 bases fit TRBD2. CDR3 length equals 17 residues. V gave up 0 bases and J gave up 2 bases; unmatched junction bases: 8. Germline assignment: CDR1 SGDLS and CDR2 YYNGEE. The CDR3 is CASSVEGGEGAYNEQFF. In DNA form, the CDR3 reads TGTGCCAGCAGCGTAGAGGGAGGGGAGGGAGCCTACAATGAGCAGTTCTTC. Combining the CDR3 with reference TRBV9 and TRBJ2-1 gives the whole variable domain DSGVTQTPKHLITATGQRVTLRCSPRSGDLSVYWYQQSLDQGLQFLIQYYNGEERAKGNILERFSAQQFPDLHSELNLSSLELGDSALYFCASSVEGGEGAYNEQFFGPGTRLTVL.

This clonotype was recorded at least ten times. The gene calls are TRBV10-2 and TRBJ1-2; tentative D call: TRBD1 (6 bases). The CDR3 runs 13 residues. V gave up 6 bases and J gave up 7 bases, with 15 bases separating them. Germline values: CDR1 WSHSY, CDR2 SAAADI. The CDR3 is CASRSDRSFGYTF. The CDR3 coding sequence is TGCGCCAGCAGATCGGACAGATCGTTTGGCTACACCTTC.

This clonotype was picked up many times. The V gene is TRBV20-1, the J gene TRBJ2-3; 10 positions agree with TRBD2. Trimming removed 2 bases from V and 1 base from J; junction bases left unmatched: 9. Germline V gene lookup returns CDR1 DFQATT and CDR2 SNEGSKA (reference sequence). This CDR3 has 17 residues. The CDR3 nucleotides are TGCAGTGCTAGACTATGGGGAGCGGGAGGGGGCACAGATACGCAGTATTTT. As protein: CSARLWGAGGGTDTQYF.

At least ten counts were recorded for this clonotype. This chain joins TRBV18 and TRBJ2-3; D possibly corresponds to TRBD2 (6 bases). Germline CDR1 KGHSH, CDR2 LQKENI. The CDR3 is made up of 15 amino acids. The ends were cut back, 5 bases at V and 0 bases at J, with 12 bases in the middle. This CDR3 reads CASSARSGSTDTQYF. The CDR3 nucleotides read TGTGCCAGCTCAGCTCGGAGCGGGAGCACAGATACGCAGTATTTT.

This clonotype has ten or more counts. The chain is built from TRBV20-1 and TRBJ1-5; 7 bases fit TRBD1. The CDR3 is 14 residues long. Germline loops: CDR1 DFQATT, CDR2 SNEGSKA (reference sequence). V gave up 4 bases and J gave up 6 bases; unmatched junction bases: 9. The CDR3 sequence: CSAIPGQRVQPQHF. In DNA form, the CDR3 reads TGCAGTGCTATTCCGGGACAGAGGGTTCAGCCCCAGCATTTT.

This clonotype has a count of ten or more. The chain links TRBV20-1 to TRBJ1-1, with 9 positions matching TRBD1. Germline V gene sequence: CDR1 DFQATT, CDR2 SNEGSKA (reference sequence). CDR3 size: 14 residues. The J segment lost 1 base and the V segment lost 5 bases, leaving 5 bases of the junction unmatched. CDR3 DNA sequence: TGCAGTGCTGACGGACAGGGGACGAACACTGAAGCTTTCTTT. This gives the protein CSADGQGTNTEAFF.

This clonotype has ten or more counts. The CDR3 reads CASSPPGQSNSPLHF. CDR3 nucleotides: TGTGCCAGCAGTCCTCCGGGACAGAGTAATTCACCCCTCCACTTT. The chain is built from TRBV28 and TRBJ1-6; 7 bases line up with TRBD1. J lost 6 bases, V lost 5 bases, and 7 bases had no gene match. The length of the CDR3 is 15 residues. CDR1 MDHEN and CDR2 SYDVKM come from the germline V gene.

With respect to this clonotype: A read error may be the cause here, since a much bigger clone is one base away. The chain couples TRBV25-1 to TRBJ2-3; D perhaps matches TRBD2 (6 bases). Trimming took 3 bases from V and 2 from J, leaving 15 bases between them. This CDR3 is built from 16 residues. CDR1 and CDR2 (germline): MGHDK, SYGVNS. CDR3 sequence: CASSDGEDTFTDTQYF. DNA of the CDR3: TGTGCCAGCAGTGACGGGGAGGACACCTTCACAGATACGCAGTATTTT.

The chain recombines TRBV5-6 with TRBJ1-2; D ambiguous. V lost 3 bases, J lost 4 bases, and 10 bases lay in between. Germline loops: CDR1 SGHDT, CDR2 YYEEEE. The length of the CDR3 is 13 residues. CDR3 protein: CASSSKAFYGYTF. In nucleotides, the CDR3 is TGTGCCAGCAGCTCAAAAGCATTCTATGGCTACACCTTC.

This clonotype has a handful of counts. The chain employs TRBV5-5 and TRBJ2-2, with TRBD1 matching over 8 bases. CDR3 length equals 17 residues. Per germline, CDR1 SGHKS and CDR2 YYEKEE (reference sequence). Unmatched junction bases numbered 8, after V lost 0 bases and J lost 4 bases. CDR3 loop: CASSLDPGGGGTGELFF. The DNA of the CDR3 is TGTGCCAGCAGCTTGGATCCAGGGGGCGGTGGCACCGGGGAGCTGTTTTTT.

The table lists this clonotype with many counts. This chain uses TRBV6-4 with TRBJ2-3; D remains ambiguous. The CDR3 is 16 amino acids. The germline V gene has CDR1 MRHNA and CDR2 SNTAGT. V lost 1 base to trimming and J lost 0 bases, with 11 bases between them. In DNA form, the CDR3 reads TGTGCCAGCAGTGACTTGGACGGTCCCAGCACAGATACGCAGTATTTT. This translates into CASSDLDGPSTDTQYF.

Details on this clonotype: This may arise from a read error, as a much more abundant clone is one base away. The chain links TRBV9 to TRBJ1-5; weak D call: TRBD1 (6 bases). The CDR3 spans 15 residues. CDR1 and CDR2 (germline): SGDLS, YYNGEE. The germline V and J ends were trimmed by 9 bases and 1 base, with 17 bases remaining between them. This chain's CDR3 is CANAPGGGSNQPQHF. CDR3 sequence (DNA): TGTGCCAACGCCCCGGGAGGGGGAAGCAATCAGCCCCAGCATTTT.

Sample share makes this clonotype medium-sized. This sequence joins TRBV7-3 and TRBJ2-1, with D maybe TRBD2 (5 bases). This CDR3 comprises 13 residues. Trimming shortened V by 5 bases and J by 5 bases, and 10 bases separated the two germline ends. The germline gives CDR1 SGHTA, CDR2 FQGTGA. The CDR3 region has the DNA TGTGCCAGCAGCCCGGGAACACACAATGAGCAGTTCTTC. Protein product: CASSPGTHNEQFF.